This T cell receptor beta chain is from a study of T-cell reconstitution after alpha-beta-depleted transplantation in children (dated by TCRdb to the mid-2010s). Regarding the study in general: T-cell immune reconstitution after TCRalphabeta/CD19-depleted allogeneic hematopoietic cell transplantation in children was quantitatively tracked in the study by means of TCR repertoire profiling.

Notes on this clonotype: It has no known antigen specificity. No per-base quality is available; no much larger clone lies one base away.

V lost 7 bases and J lost 7 bases, and the count of bases not matched to a germline gene is 8. The CDR3 starts with the cysteine, ends with the phenylalanine, and has 14 residues. Kept here is only the CDR3 DNA, which spans 42 bases and is read in frame from base 1. Points the paper makes about the study in general: In some patients, the high TCRbeta diversity seen at day 60 was put down to recipient T cells and intrathymic progenitors that had survived conditioning. Over the following months the frequencies of hyperexpanded clones went down, and after one year T-cell counts and TCRbeta diversity were mostly credited to newly produced T cells. About two months after transplant, the apparently early recovery of alphabetaT-cell counts reportedly depended on just several hundred clones that had expanded rapidly and came from non-depleted graft cells.

The library was produced with PCR. The sequencer was an Illumina HiSeq 2500. To normalize quantification of the TCRbeta repertoire, the TCR libraries were built with molecular barcoding that relied on unique molecular identifiers. In-frame beta chains were kept once TCRdb had trimmed the public reads at Q25 with fastp and called clones with MiXCR. Rows are combined by CDR3 protein, so each entry shows the most common genes and DNA. This sample has 500,000 to 750,000 distinct CDR3 sequences in its table, and 10% to 15% of those were observed once. The ten most abundant clones make up around 2.2% of the sample. This sample's treatment or condition label indicates: allogeneic hematopoietic cell transplantation with graft depleted of TCRalphabeta T cells and CD19 B cells. Transplant recipients were children who received TCRalphabeta/CD19-depleted allogeneic hematopoietic cell grafts.

The sequence came from a male patient younger than 18 who had a stem cell transplant for acute myeloid leukemia, so the T cells may come from the graft donor. The rearranged segments are TRBV12-3 or TRBV12-4 and TRBJ2-1, with 9 middle bases fitting TRBD2. Sequencing used PBMCs, mostly from graft donor cells, obtained 360 days after TCRalphabeta/CD19-depleted stem cell transplant. The CDR3 here reads CASTIAGAGNEQFF. The DNA is TGTGCCAGCACTATAGCGGGAGCGGGGAATGAGCAGTTCTTC.